This T cell receptor beta chain came from a study of tumor-infiltrating lymphocytes in oesophageal squamous cell carcinoma. By its share, this clonotype is medium-sized. TCRdb re-derived calls from the PCR reads in MiXCR, one entry per CDR3 protein. The sample has about 21,000 distinct CDR3 sequences; roughly two fifths are singletons. CDR3 size: 12 residues. The germline CDR1 and CDR2 sequences are SEHNR and FQNEAQ (reference sequence). V gave up 5 bases and J gave up 5 bases, with 9 bases separating them. The V gene is TRBV7-9, the J gene TRBJ1-2; no clear D. Sequenced: esophageal tumor tissue. The receptor's source is a male donor with esophageal squamous cell carcinoma. CDR3 protein: CASSRFVYGYTF. In DNA, the CDR3 is TGTGCCAGCAGCCGCTTTGTATATGGCTACACCTTC.